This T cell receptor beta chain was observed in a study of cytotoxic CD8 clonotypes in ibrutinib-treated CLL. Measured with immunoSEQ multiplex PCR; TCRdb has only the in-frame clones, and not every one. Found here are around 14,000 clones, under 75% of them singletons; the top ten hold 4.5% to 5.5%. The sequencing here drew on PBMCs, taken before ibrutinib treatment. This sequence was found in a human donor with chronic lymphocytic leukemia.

The CDR3 loop is CASSELADNNEQFF. The CDR3 DNA reads as TGTGCCAGCTCCGAACTAGCGGACAACAATGAGCAGTTCTTC. The chain combines TRBV18 with TRBJ2-1; 8 positions agree with TRBD2. This CDR3 is 14 amino acids long. CDR1 KGHSH and CDR2 LQKENI come from the germline V gene. J was trimmed by 5 bases and V by 6 bases; bases with no gene match: 6.